The subject of this entry is one T cell receptor beta chain. Its antigen is currently unknown. This entry belongs to a study of radiotherapy plus CTLA-4 blockade in lung cancer. Study context: Disease control was achieved by over 25% of patients, and objective responses by about 17%.

Study results and caveats: The authors reported that early blood T cell clone dynamics, with interferon-beta, best predicted response. Tumor-derived TCR clones expanded in blood after radiotherapy plus ipilimumab.

The table came from immunoSEQ multiplex PCR; TCRdb's copy has only in-frame clones and leaves some out. The sample carries over 75,000 clones, 83% recorded once. Receiving focal radiation plus CTLA-4 blockade with ipilimumab were patients who had chemo-refractory metastatic non-small-cell lung cancer. The CDR3 runs 18 residues. The V segment lost 4 bases and the J segment 0 bases; nucleotides outside the gene matches: 8. CDR1 LNHDA and CDR2 SQIVND come from the germline V gene (reference sequence). The material was peripheral blood, obtained from a patient treated with radiotherapy plus ipilimumab. The source of this sequence is a human donor with non-small cell lung cancer who had stable disease on radiotherapy plus ipilimumab. The chain links TRBV19 to TRBJ1-5; 11 nucleotides align to TRBD1. The CDR3 sequence is CASSTMDRGRGSNQPQHF. DNA for the CDR3: TGTGCCAGTAGTACAATGGACAGGGGGCGCGGTAGCAATCAGCCCCAGCATTTT.